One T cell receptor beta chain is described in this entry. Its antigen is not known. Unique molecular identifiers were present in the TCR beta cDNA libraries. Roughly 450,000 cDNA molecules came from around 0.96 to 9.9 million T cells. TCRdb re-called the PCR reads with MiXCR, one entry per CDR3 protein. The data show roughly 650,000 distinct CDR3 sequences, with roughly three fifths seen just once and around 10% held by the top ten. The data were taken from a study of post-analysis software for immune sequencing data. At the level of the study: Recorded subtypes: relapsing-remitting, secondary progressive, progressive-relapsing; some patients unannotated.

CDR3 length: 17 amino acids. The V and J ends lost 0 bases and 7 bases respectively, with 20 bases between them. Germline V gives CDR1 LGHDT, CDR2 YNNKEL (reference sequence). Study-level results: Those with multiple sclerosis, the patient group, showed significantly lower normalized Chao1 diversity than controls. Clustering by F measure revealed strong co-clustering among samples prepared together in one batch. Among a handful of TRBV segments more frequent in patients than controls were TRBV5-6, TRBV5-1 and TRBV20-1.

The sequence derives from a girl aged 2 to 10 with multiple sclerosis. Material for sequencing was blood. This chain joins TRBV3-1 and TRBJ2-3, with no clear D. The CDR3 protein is CASSQDNGLPHQNTQYF. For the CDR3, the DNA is TGTGCCAGCAGCCAAGATAATGGCCTACCCCATCAGAATACGCAGTATTTT.